Each of the 8 T cell receptor beta chains below was sequenced from the same sample in a study of cytomegalovirus exposure and HLA in healthy donors. PCR used 60 Vbeta primers and 13 Jbeta primers. Here immunoSEQ multiplex PCR was the method, and the copy in TCRdb shows in-frame clones only, minus some. Here the sample table reports roughly 78,000 clones. Sequencing input: PBMCs. The receptor set was obtained from a boy between 5 and 17 years old in good health and CMV-seronegative.

This chain connects TRBV19 to TRBJ1-1; unclear D gene. The CDR3 loop spans 14 amino acids. Germline CDR1 reads LNHDA; CDR2 reads SQIVND (reference sequence). V shed 0 bases and J shed 1 base, with 6 bases lying between them. Here the CDR3 reads CASSIDRKNTEAFF. CDR3 sequence (DNA): TGTGCCAGTAGTATAGACAGGAAGAACACTGAAGCTTTCTTT.

CDR3 in amino acids: CSARETRGYTF. Written as DNA, the CDR3 is TGCAGTGCTAGAGAGACTCGGGGCTACACCTTC. The rearrangement uses TRBV20-1 and TRBJ1-2; no definite D call. CDR1 DFQATT and CDR2 SNEGSKA come from the germline V gene (reference sequence). Trimming took 0 bases from V and 8 from J, leaving 7 bases between them. The CDR3 has 11 residues.

The J gene is TRBJ2-7, the V gene TRBV10-1; 10 nucleotides match TRBD1. Trimming took 3 bases from V and 2 from J; bases not matched to a gene: 4. The CDR3 has 15 residues. In germline, CDR1 is WNHNN, CDR2 SYGVQD (reference sequence). The chain's CDR3 is CASSDGTGVPYEQYF. CDR3 nucleotide sequence: TGCGCCAGCAGTGACGGGACAGGGGTTCCCTACGAGCAGTACTTC.

The DNA for the CDR3 is TGTGCCAGCAAGGTTCCGGGGGGAAGTGAAAAACTGTTTTTT. It specifies CASKVPGGSEKLFF. The V and J genes are TRBV6-1 and TRBJ1-4, with TRBD1 as a possible D gene (5 bases). CDR1 and CDR2 from the germline V gene are MNHNS and SASEGT. This CDR3 region has 14 residues. V lost 7 bases, J lost 7 bases, and 16 bases lay in between.

This chain links TRBV2 with TRBJ1-5, with 9 bases aligning to TRBD1. The germline CDR1 and CDR2 sequences are SNHLY and FYNNEI. Trimming took 4 bases from V and 6 from J; bases not matched to a gene: 4. There are 14 residues in the CDR3. The CDR3 reads CASSGQGEVQPQHF. The CDR3 DNA sequence: TGTGCCAGCAGTGGACAGGGGGAGGTTCAGCCCCAGCATTTT.

J is TRBJ2-7 and V is TRBV9; 8 nucleotides agree with TRBD1. Germline values: CDR1 SGDLS, CDR2 YYNGEE. This CDR3 spans 15 amino acids. J was trimmed by 2 bases and V by 4 bases; bases with no gene match: 8. The CDR3 loop reads CASSYRQGPTYEQYF. The CDR3 nucleotides read TGTGCCAGCAGCTACCGACAGGGGCCCACCTACGAGCAGTACTTC. The complete variable domain, with remaining parts taken from reference TRBV9 and TRBJ2-7, reads DSGVTQTPKHLITATGQRVTLRCSPRSGDLSVYWYQQSLDQGLQFLIQYYNGEERAKGNILERFSAQQFPDLHSELNLSSLELGDSALYFCASSYRQGPTYEQYFGPGTRLTVT.

CDR3 nucleotide sequence: TGTGCCAGTAGTATCTCCAGGGGACCTTATAGCAATCAGCCCCAGCATTTT. Translating gives CASSISRGPYSNQPQHF. V usage is TRBV19 and J usage is TRBJ1-5; weak D call: TRBD1 (6 bases). V was shortened by 3 bases and J by 0 bases, with 15 bases between the two germline ends. Germline V CDR1 and CDR2: LNHDA, SQIVND (reference sequence). This CDR3 region has 17 residues.

V usage is TRBV5-1 and J usage is TRBJ1-4; D call uncertain. Germline V gives CDR1 SGHRS, CDR2 YFSETQ. The V end was cut by 4 bases, the J end by 8 bases, with 12 bases between. The CDR3 has 13 residues. The CDR3 reads CASSPSPGEKLFF. The CDR3 nucleotides are TGCGCCAGCAGCCCTAGTCCCGGGGAAAAACTGTTTTTT.